These 25 T cell receptor beta chains came from one sample sequenced in a study of technical replicates of blood from a handful of donors. The table came from immunoSEQ multiplex PCR; TCRdb's copy has only in-frame clones and leaves some out. The repertoire holds about 89,000 clones, with around 95% as singletons. Sample: T cells isolated from PBMCs. The receptor source for this set is a human donor in good health.

The chain links TRBV6-1 to TRBJ1-6, with 8 nucleotides matching TRBD1. This CDR3 contains 14 residues. J was trimmed by 8 bases and V by 5 bases; bases with no gene match: 5. Germline CDR1 MNHNS, CDR2 SASEGT. As DNA, the CDR3 is TGTGCCAGCAGTAGACAGGGGAAGTATTCACCCCTCCACTTT. It specifies CASSRQGKYSPLHF.

The V call is TRBV2, the J call TRBJ1-1, with TRBD1 matching over 9 bases. V was clipped by 6 bases and J by 3 bases; unmatched bases: 11. Germline assignment: CDR1 SNHLY and CDR2 FYNNEI. The CDR3 sequence is 16 residues long. CDR3 nucleotide sequence: TGTGCCAGCAGCAAGGACCCGGGACAGGGCTACACTGAAGCTTTCTTT. Protein: CASSKDPGQGYTEAFF. Full variable domain (remainder filled in from reference TRBV2 and TRBJ1-1): EPEVTQTPSHQVTQMGQEVILRCVPISNHLYFYWYRQILGQKVEFLVSFYNNEISEKSEIFDDQFSVERPDGSNFTLKIRSTKLEDSAMYFCASSKDPGQGYTEAFFGQGTRLTVV.

This chain joins TRBV5-6 and TRBJ2-7, with unresolved D. From germline, CDR1 is SGHDT and CDR2 YYEEEE. The CDR3 is 13 amino acids. V dropped 4 bases and J dropped 5 bases, with 13 bases sitting between them. CDR3 sequence reads: CASSPYMSDEQYF. Written as DNA, the CDR3 is TGTGCCAGCAGCCCCTATATGTCGGACGAGCAGTACTTC.

This clone qualifies as medium-sized. The J gene is TRBJ2-7, the V gene TRBV9, with 9 bases aligning to TRBD2. This CDR3 is built from 15 residues. After removal of 0 bases from V and 3 bases from J, the junction contained 4 bases not matched to a gene. Germline values: CDR1 SGDLS, CDR2 YYNGEE. CDR3 residues: CASSVAGGGGYEQYF. CDR3 coding DNA: TGTGCCAGCAGCGTAGCTGGCGGGGGGGGCTACGAGCAGTACTTC.

V gene TRBV30 combines with J gene TRBJ1-2, with D perhaps matching TRBD1 (5 bases). The germline CDR1 and CDR2 sequences are GTSNPN and SVGIG (reference sequence). V dropped 0 bases and J dropped 6 bases, with 11 bases sitting between them. The CDR3 has 13 amino acids. The CDR3, as DNA: TGTGCCTGGAGTGTACTAAGGGGTAATGGCTACACCTTC. Encoded protein: CAWSVLRGNGYTF. Filled out from reference TRBV30 and TRBJ1-2, the complete variable domain reads SQTIHQWPATLVQPVGSPLSLECTVEGTSNPNLYWYRQAAGRGLQLLFYSVGIGQISSEVPQNLSASRPQDRQFILSSKKLLLSDSGFYLCAWSVLRGNGYTFGSGTRLTVV.

This clone was found once. The genes are TRBV6-5 and TRBJ1-2; perhaps TRBD1 as D (5 bases). V lost 6 bases and J lost 4, with 12 bases in between. The CDR3 is 13 residues long. In germline, CDR1 is MNHEY, CDR2 SVGAGI. CDR3 region: CASRTGGGYGYTF. For the CDR3, the DNA is TGTGCCAGCAGGACGGGGGGTGGCTATGGCTACACCTTC.

The V and J genes are TRBV28 and TRBJ2-3; TRBD2 matches 8 bases. V dropped 7 bases and J dropped 4; count of bases not matched to a gene: 4. This CDR3 is 13 amino acids long. Per the germline V gene, CDR1 is MDHEN and CDR2 is SYDVKM. CDR3 in DNA: TGTGCCAGCATGGGACTAGGTGCAGATACGCAGTATTTT. Amino acid sequence: CASMGLGADTQYF.

J is TRBJ1-2 and V is TRBV6-5, with D possibly matching TRBD1 (5 bases). Trimming removed 5 bases at V and 7 bases at J, with 14 bases between. Germline V gene lookup returns CDR1 MNHEY and CDR2 SVGAGI. CDR3 length: 13 residues. CDR3 DNA: TGTGCCAGCAGTCCGGTCGGGGGTGGTGGCTACACCTTC. Its protein is CASSPVGGGGYTF.

The chain uses TRBV6-1 and TRBJ1-5; TRBD1 aligns across 8 bases. The ends lost 0 bases at V and 2 bases at J; junction bases unmatched: 0. CDR3 length equals 15 residues. Germline-derived CDR1 and CDR2 are MNHNS and SASEGT. The CDR3 nucleotides are TGTGCCAGCAGTGAAGCGGGACAGGGCAATCAGCCCCAGCATTTT. Protein: CASSEAGQGNQPQHF.

This chain joins TRBV2 and TRBJ1-1; 10 nucleotides align to TRBD1. Germline CDR1 is SNHLY and CDR2 is FYNNEI. The V gene end was trimmed by 6 bases and the J gene end by 3 bases; junction bases not matched to a gene: 4. This CDR3 has 14 residues. CDR3 nucleotide sequence: TGTGCCAGCAGAGGGGACAGGGGAGACACTGAAGCTTTCTTT. This codes for CASRGDRGDTEAFF.

The V gene is TRBV2, the J gene TRBJ2-3; the match to TRBD2 covers 14 bases. Trimming cost V 4 bases and J 9 bases; bases outside gene matches: 6. The CDR3 runs to 15 residues. Germline V CDR1 and CDR2: SNHLY, FYNNEI. The CDR3 nucleotides are TGTGCCAGCAGTGCGACTAGCGGGGGGGCCGGAACGCAGTATTTT. Translating gives CASSATSGGAGTQYF. The full variable domain, with the rest looked up from reference TRBV2 and TRBJ2-3, is EPEVTQTPSHQVTQMGQEVILRCVPISNHLYFYWYRQILGQKVEFLVSFYNNEISEKSEIFDDQFSVERPDGSNFTLKIRSTKLEDSAMYFCASSATSGGAGTQYFGPGTRLTVL.

The chain links TRBV5-1 to TRBJ1-2; D gene uncertain. Germline CDR1 SGHRS, CDR2 YFSETQ. V lost 0 bases and J lost 9, with 3 bases in between. This CDR3 region has 10 residues. The CDR3 bases are TGCGCCAGCAGCTTGGGGCGCTACACCTTC. Translating it yields CASSLGRYTF.

The chain couples TRBV5-1 to TRBJ2-7; 9 bases map to TRBD1. Germline V gene lookup returns CDR1 SGHRS and CDR2 YFSETQ. The J segment lost 5 bases and the V segment lost 0 bases, leaving 3 bases of the junction unmatched. The CDR3 runs 14 residues. In DNA form, the CDR3 reads TGCGCCAGCAGCTTGGACAGGGGGCAAAACGAGCAGTACTTC. Protein product: CASSLDRGQNEQYF.

The chain couples TRBV7-3 to TRBJ2-3, with 12 bases matching TRBD2. V shed 2 bases and J 7 bases; nucleotides not matched to a gene: 13. CDR3 length: 18 amino acids. Germline V gene sequence: CDR1 SGHTA, CDR2 FQGTGA. The CDR3 DNA reads TGTGCCAGCAGCTTATTTGGGGCTAGCGGGGGGGCCGCTAATACGCAGTATTTT. It translates to CASSLFGASGGAANTQYF.

This chain connects TRBV5-1 to TRBJ2-1; 12 bases map to TRBD2. CDR3 length: 16 residues. Germline V gene lookup returns CDR1 SGHRS and CDR2 YFSETQ. Unmatched junction bases numbered 8, after V lost 0 bases and J lost 10 bases. CDR3 sequence reads: CASSLARLAGAGEQFF. The CDR3 DNA sequence: TGCGCCAGCAGCTTGGCCCGACTAGCGGGGGCCGGGGAGCAGTTCTTC.

This chain joins TRBV5-1 and TRBJ2-1; 14 bases map to TRBD2. Trimming took 2 bases from V and 8 from J; bases not matched to a gene: 3. Germline V CDR1 and CDR2: SGHRS, YFSETQ. The CDR3 is 15 residues long. The DNA for the CDR3 is TGCGCCAGCAGCTTTGGGACTAGCGGGAGCGATGAGCAGTTCTTC. Encoded protein: CASSFGTSGSDEQFF.

V is TRBV21-1 and J is TRBJ2-5; the table gives TRBD1 as D, unverified against the DNA. TRBV21-1 is a recognized pseudogene. CDR3 length: 14 residues. The CDR3 reads CASRQDRVQETQYF. CDR3 nucleotide sequence: TGTGCCAGCAGGCAGGACAGGGTCCAAGAGACCCAGTACTTC.

The gene calls are TRBV18 and TRBJ1-5; TRBD1 is a possible D gene (5 bases). This CDR3 is 14 amino acids long. Per the germline V gene, CDR1 is KGHSH and CDR2 is LQKENI. V lost 3 bases, J lost 0 bases, and 6 bases lay in between. The CDR3: CASSPTDSNQPQHF. The CDR3 DNA reads TGTGCCAGCTCACCGACAGATAGCAATCAGCCCCAGCATTTT.

The chain has TRBV5-6 and TRBJ2-4, with D possibly matching TRBD2 (7 bases). Germline values: CDR1 SGHDT, CDR2 YYEEEE. This CDR3 contains 17 residues. The V end lost 1 base, the J end lost 1 base, and 15 bases lay between the germline ends. For the CDR3, the DNA is TGTGCCAGCAGCTTGTGGCGGGGGCAGGGGGCCAAAAACATTCAGTACTTC. As protein: CASSLWRGQGAKNIQYF.

This chain connects TRBV19 to TRBJ2-6; D is uncertain. The V end lost 6 bases, the J end lost 0 bases, and 6 bases lay between the germline ends. This CDR3 is 14 amino acids long. Germline CDR1 reads LNHDA; CDR2 reads SQIVND (reference sequence). CDR3 in amino acids: CASSPSSGANVLTF. In DNA, the CDR3 is TGTGCCAGTAGCCCCAGCTCTGGGGCCAACGTCCTGACTTTC.

V and J are TRBV9 and TRBJ2-3; no reliable D call. The CDR3 is made up of 13 amino acids. Germline CDR1 reads SGDLS; CDR2 reads YYNGEE. Trimming left V 0 bases short and J 0 bases short, with 2 bases between. The CDR3 sequence is CASSVVSTDTQYF. CDR3 DNA: TGTGCCAGCAGCGTAGTAAGCACAGATACGCAGTATTTT.

This chain links TRBV28 with TRBJ1-3, with TRBD1 as a possible D gene (6 bases). Germline V lookup: CDR1 MDHEN, CDR2 SYDVKM. Between the trimmed V and J ends, which lost 1 base and 0 bases, there was a span of 10 bases. The CDR3 extends over 16 amino acids. This chain's CDR3 is CASSLSGAISGNTIYF. For the CDR3, the DNA is TGTGCCAGCAGTTTATCAGGGGCTATCTCTGGAAACACCATATATTTT. Combining the CDR3 with reference TRBV28 and TRBJ1-3 gives the whole variable domain DVKVTQSSRYLVKRTGEKVFLECVQDMDHENMFWYRQDPGLGLRLIYFSYDVKMKEKGDIPEGYSVSREKKERFSLILESASTNQTSMYLCASSLSGAISGNTIYFGEGSWLTVV.

V is TRBV5-6 and J is TRBJ2-1, with TRBD1 matching over 10 bases. Trimming cost V 8 bases and J 9 bases; bases outside gene matches: 8. Germline loops: CDR1 SGHDT, CDR2 YYEEEE. CDR3 length: 13 residues. CDR3 residues: CASTGQGYFEQFF. CDR3 bases: TGTGCCAGTACGGGACAGGGGTATTTTGAGCAGTTCTTC.

The rearrangement links TRBV4-1 to TRBJ2-4, with a weak D call TRBD2 (6 bases). CDR3 length: 17 amino acids. In germline, CDR1 is MGHRA, CDR2 YSYEKL. Trimming left V 1 base short and J 3 bases short, with 16 bases between. CDR3 sequence: CASSQGAGTAYKNIQYF. DNA of the CDR3: TGCGCCAGCAGCCAAGGGGCCGGGACTGCATACAAAAACATTCAGTACTTC.

The rearrangement uses TRBV15 and TRBJ2-1, with TRBD2 as a possible D gene (7 bases). The CDR3 runs 14 residues. Germline CDR1 and CDR2: LNHNV and YYDKDF (reference sequence). V lost 10 bases, J lost 7 bases, and 20 bases lay in between. CDR3 DNA sequence: TGTGCCATCGGGGTTCGGGGGGCGTATAATGAGCAGTTCTTC. This codes for CAIGVRGAYNEQFF.